This T cell receptor (beta chain) originates from a study of molecular identifiers for immune sequencing clone quantification. This clonotype was detected many times. V lost 5 bases and J 11 bases, leaving 24 bases between the germline ends. The CDR3 totals 15 residues. The germline gives CDR1 PRHDT, CDR2 FYEKMQ (reference sequence). TCRdb used MiXCR to reprocess the PCR reads, holding one entry per CDR3 protein. The sample includes around 320,000 distinct CDR3 sequences, roughly a quarter seen only once; the top ten take 0.74%. The rearrangement links TRBV13 to TRBJ1-2; D is perhaps TRBD1 (5 bases). Sequenced: naive CD8+ T cells from blood, with Jurkat cell RNA spiked in. Described subset: FACS-sorted CD8+CD4-CCR7+CD45RA+ naive T cells. The clonotype comes from a human donor in good health. Some libraries in this study had Jurkat cell RNA spiked in. The CDR3 loop is CASSPPQGFVKGYTF. The DNA of the CDR3 is TGTGCCAGCAGCCCCCCCCAGGGTTTCGTGAAAGGTTACACCTTC.